These 7 T cell receptor beta chains share one sample of origin, sequenced in a study of beta chain features in type 1 diabetes (dated by TCRdb to 2017 to 2018). What the study reported, not specific to this receptor: A moderate but significant shortening of TCRB CDR3 length was observed in type 1 diabetes patients in all four CD4+ subsets.

The method behind the library was the immunoSEQ multiplex PCR assay. The entire amount of isolated RNA was reverse transcribed using the High Capacity cDNA Reverse Transcription Kit, so the sequenced TCRB transcripts were expressed ones. TCRdb carries this immuneACCESS record with in-frame sequences only. Its versions omit some clonotypes, under half of them owing to an unresolved V gene in the studies checked, with the rest unexplained. The sample profile shows some 660,000 clones; around 15% of them were found once. Of the sample, 0.04% falls within the top ten clones. The antigens of these receptors remain unknown. The specimen was naive CD4+ T cells from blood. This sample's cell subset or site label indicates: true naive CD4+ T cells. The origin of the receptors is a man younger than 30 with type 1 diabetes.

A few counts support this clone. This chain's CDR3 is CASSRTFLYEQYF. The CDR3 DNA is TGTGCCAGCAGTCGGACTTTCCTCTACGAGCAGTACTTC. The chain recombines TRBV14 with TRBJ2-5; a weak D match, TRBD2 (5 bases). The J call may be mistaken, given a closer DNA end match to TRBJ2-7. The CDR3 extends over 13 amino acids. The germline V gene encodes CDR1 SGHDN and CDR2 FVKESK.

This clone appeared a few times. This rearrangement joins TRBV2 to TRBJ2-6, with 8 bases aligning to TRBD1. This CDR3 has 18 residues. V lost 1 base, J lost 1 base, and 6 bases stayed unmatched. Germline CDR1 is SNHLY and CDR2 is FYNNEI. CDR3 nucleotides: TGTGCCAGCAGTGAAGGCAGGGGGCCTAAGTCTGGGGCCAACGTCCTGACTTTC. It codes for CASSEGRGPKSGANVLTF.

The V gene is TRBV23-1, the J gene TRBJ2-7; no definite D call. TRBV23-1 belongs to the ORF category, with a function that is uncertain. V lost 0 bases to trimming and J lost 6 bases, with 24 bases between them. The CDR3 is 18 residues long. The CDR3 protein is CASSQSPPGVITLGEQYF. The CDR3 DNA reads as TGCGCCAGCAGTCAATCGCCCCCGGGCGTGATAACTTTAGGCGAGCAGTACTTC.

This clone was detected a few times. V is TRBV7-2 and J is TRBJ2-1; 12 bases map to TRBD2. V gave up 7 bases and J gave up 8 bases; unmatched junction bases: 18. The germline V gene encodes CDR1 SGHTA and CDR2 FQGNSA. The CDR3 is made up of 18 amino acids. The chain's CDR3 is CASTLHPPLAGGWDEQFF. As DNA, the CDR3 is TGTGCCAGCACCCTCCACCCCCCTCTAGCGGGGGGGTGGGATGAGCAGTTCTTC.

The V call is TRBV7-9, the J call TRBJ2-3; D ambiguous. The V and J ends lost 1 base and 1 base respectively, with 15 bases between them. The CDR3 is 17 residues long. Germline CDR1 is SEHNR and CDR2 is FQNEAQ (reference sequence). The CDR3 DNA reads TGTGCCAGCAGCTTAGGTATGGGAAGACGGCGCACAGATACGCAGTATTTT. The encoded protein is CASSLGMGRRRTDTQYF.

This clone was observed a few times. The V call is TRBV15, the J call TRBJ1-1, with a tentative D call TRBD1 (6 bases). The CDR3 runs to 16 residues. Germline V gene lookup returns CDR1 LNHNV and CDR2 YYDKDF (reference sequence). Trimming took off 2 bases at V and 3 bases at J, with 16 bases between the two ends. The CDR3 nucleotides are TGTGCCACCAGCAGACCAAACGGCAGGGGAGACACTGAAGCTTTCTTT. This translates into CATSRPNGRGDTEAFF.

The J gene is TRBJ1-6, the V gene TRBV9; TRBD1 might be the D (5 bases). Trimming took 2 bases from V and 7 from J, leaving 16 bases between them. CDR1 SGDLS and CDR2 YYNGEE come from the germline V gene. The CDR3 is 16 residues long. The CDR3 DNA reads TGTGCCAGCAGCGTGGAGGGAGCCCGGGGGAATTCACCCCTCCACTTT. It encodes CASSVEGARGNSPLHF. The full variable domain, rest sourced from reference TRBV9 and TRBJ1-6, is DSGVTQTPKHLITATGQRVTLRCSPRSGDLSVYWYQQSLDQGLQFLIQYYNGEERAKGNILERFSAQQFPDLHSELNLSSLELGDSALYFCASSVEGARGNSPLHFGNGTRLTVT.